Sequencing of this T cell receptor beta chain was carried out in a study of beta chain features in type 1 diabetes. Study outcomes and limitations: A moderate, significant TCRB CDR3 shortening appeared in type 1 diabetes across four CD4+ subsets.

The CDR3 contains 15 residues. Unmatched junction bases numbered 2, after V lost 3 bases and J lost 0 bases. Germline V lookup: CDR1 MGHRA, CDR2 YSYEKL. Investigators reverse transcribed all isolated RNA, so they sequenced expressed TCRB transcripts. Some clones are missing from TCRdb's copy, which holds only in-frame ones; the method was immunoSEQ multiplex PCR. The top ten hold less than 0.035% of the sample, which has a few hundred thousand clones, about 20% seen once. A word on this clone: The antigen is undetermined.

The sequenced sample was naive CD4+ T cells from blood. This TCR came from a woman aged 40 to 55 with type 1 diabetes. This chain joins TRBV4-1 and TRBJ1-3, with 7 positions matching TRBD1. The chain's CDR3 is CASSQTGSSGNTIYF. The CDR3 region has the DNA TGCGCCAGCAGCCAGACAGGGAGCTCTGGAAACACCATATATTTT.